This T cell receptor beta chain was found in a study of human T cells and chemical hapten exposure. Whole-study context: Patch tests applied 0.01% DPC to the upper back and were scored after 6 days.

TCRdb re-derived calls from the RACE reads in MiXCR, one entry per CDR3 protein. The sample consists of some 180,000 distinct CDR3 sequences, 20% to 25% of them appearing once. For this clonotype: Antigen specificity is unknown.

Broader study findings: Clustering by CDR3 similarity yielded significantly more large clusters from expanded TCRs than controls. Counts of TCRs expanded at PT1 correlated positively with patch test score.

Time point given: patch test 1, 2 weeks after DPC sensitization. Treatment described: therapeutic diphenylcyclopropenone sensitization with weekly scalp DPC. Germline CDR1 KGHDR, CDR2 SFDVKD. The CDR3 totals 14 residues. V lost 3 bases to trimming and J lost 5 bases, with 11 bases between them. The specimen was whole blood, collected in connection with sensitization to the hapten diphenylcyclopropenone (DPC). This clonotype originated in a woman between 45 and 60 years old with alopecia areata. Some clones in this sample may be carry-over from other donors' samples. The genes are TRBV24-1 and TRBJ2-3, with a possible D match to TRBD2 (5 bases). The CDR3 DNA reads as TGTGCCACCAGTGATCGGGGTGGAAGAGATACGCAGTATTTT. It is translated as CATSDRGGRDTQYF.